This TCR beta chain was captured by sequencing in a study of regulatory T cells in long-lasting Graves disease. Study as a whole: A definition of persistent Graves' disease required over 5 years of antithyroid drugs plus positive TSH receptor antibodies.

As for time point: persistent/refractory GD, antithyroid drugs over 5 years with positive TRAb. PBMC-extracted RNA yielded the TCR library. Arm-PCR of CDR3 regions and iRepertoire HTBI primers were used to build TCR beta libraries. Original methodology: Looking across samples, the authors found approximately 60 TRBV and 14 to 15 TRBJ segments. One entry per CDR3 protein, called by TCRdb with MiXCR from the multiplex PCR reads. It is TCRdb's table, rather than the study itself, that gives the V and J calls and clone size. The sample holds fewer than 400,000 distinct CDR3 sequences; less than 20% are singletons and the top ten take just under 30%. This clonotype showed up many times. The source material was peripheral blood mononuclear cells (PBMCs), sampled when the disease was refractory, from a patient treated with antithyroid drugs. This TCR was recovered from a female donor with Graves disease.

CDR3 region: CASSATTARQVPAYF. The DNA for the CDR3 is TGTGCCAGCAGCGCTACTACCGCCCGACAGGTACCTGCGTACTTC. The J gene is TRBJ2-7, the V gene TRBV2, with D possibly being TRBD1 (6 bases). The CDR3 loop spans 15 amino acids. V shed 6 bases and J shed 12 bases, with 27 bases lying between them. Germline values: CDR1 SNHLY, CDR2 FYNNEI.